Here is one T cell receptor beta chain with its context. Which antigen it targets is not known. Per-nucleotide qualities are absent, and no much larger clonotype sits a single base away. The sample is drawn from a study of T cell responses to AZD1222 COVID-19 vaccine (TCRdb year 2021). In the study overall: AZD1222 recipients with second doses at about 4 weeks or about 12 weeks were pooled, because spike-specific TCR depth and breadth did not differ between schedules. A total of 233 trial participants underwent TCR sequencing, of whom around 200 received two doses of AZD1222 and 26 received two doses of the MenACWY control vaccine. Enrollment into the trials was organized by age into subgroups of 18-55, 56-69 and 70-plus years, and those subgroups contained around 150, 28 and 57 TCR-sequenced participants, respectively. General conclusions and limits of the study: No day 14 peak-response samples were available, so repertoires were characterized only after the peak T cell response. Conclusions about previously exposed vaccinees are limited because only five to seven AZD1222 recipients were SARS-CoV-2 seropositive at baseline. The whole spike protein was spanned by vaccine-associated CD4 TCRs, and dominant responses were seen in regions 160-218 and 743-854. Participants were mostly white British and included more females than males, and it was suggested by the authors that clonal diversity may have been underestimated. After two AZD1222 doses, both the breadth and the depth of spike-specific TCRs were significantly higher than at day 0 and than in MenACWY recipients. Reportedly, close to half of the unique spike-specific TCRs recognized epitopes lying outside the regions that are mutated in the B.1.351 and B.1.1.7 variants. The 56-69-year group was small, and its depth increase did not reach significance, likely because of low power.

The CDR3 regions of human TCRbeta chains were analyzed by immunosequencing. The paper's processing steps were these. Repertoire TCRs were checked for matches against a reference library of SARS-CoV-2-specific TCRs that had been generated using the MIRA antigen-specificity platform. Breadth was defined as the fraction of unique TCRs that were SARS-CoV-2-associated, and depth was defined as the fraction of total T cells that were SARS-CoV-2-associated. Using the MIRA data, each spike-specific TCR was mapped to the spike region that the TCR reacts to and placed in a CD4 or CD8 class. Log10-transformed breadth and depth values were compared by one-way ANOVA with Sidak's multiple comparisons tests. TCRdb took this table from immuneACCESS and kept in-frame rearrangements with V and J called. Such tables lack part of the clones; where checked against another copy, unresolved V genes explain under half of the gap, and the rest is unexplained. For V, J and clone size, that table is used; D and trimming come from the DNA. This sample comprises 110,000 to 150,000 clones, about 92% of them detected only once. The ten largest account for approximately 2% of the sample.

The sample's time point label, in plain terms: baseline before first vaccination. Samples from vaccinated people were obtained from the UK trials COV001 and COV002, which included a single-blind randomized controlled phase 2/3 trial of AZD1222 (ChAdOx1 nCoV-19) in healthy adults. For TCRbeta chain sequencing, PBMC samples from trial participants were taken at day 0 and at day 28 after the second dose. Sequenced here: peripheral blood, sampled on day 0 of AZD1222 vaccination. The clonotype originates from an adult in good health.

The DNA sequence reads TGCGCCAGCAGCCCCCTAGGGTCACCCCTCCACTTT. Its protein is CASSPLGSPLHF. The rearranged chain carries TRBV4-1 and TRBJ1-6; the D gene is not confidently resolved. Sequences MGHRA (CDR1) and YSYEKL (CDR2) are obtained from the germline V gene. Trimming at the junction amounts to 4 bases on V and 10 bases on J, and the germline ends lie 8 bases apart. The CDR3 runs 12 amino acids, cysteine and phenylalanine included. The sequence is cut down to CDR3 DNA, 36 bases in frame from base 1.